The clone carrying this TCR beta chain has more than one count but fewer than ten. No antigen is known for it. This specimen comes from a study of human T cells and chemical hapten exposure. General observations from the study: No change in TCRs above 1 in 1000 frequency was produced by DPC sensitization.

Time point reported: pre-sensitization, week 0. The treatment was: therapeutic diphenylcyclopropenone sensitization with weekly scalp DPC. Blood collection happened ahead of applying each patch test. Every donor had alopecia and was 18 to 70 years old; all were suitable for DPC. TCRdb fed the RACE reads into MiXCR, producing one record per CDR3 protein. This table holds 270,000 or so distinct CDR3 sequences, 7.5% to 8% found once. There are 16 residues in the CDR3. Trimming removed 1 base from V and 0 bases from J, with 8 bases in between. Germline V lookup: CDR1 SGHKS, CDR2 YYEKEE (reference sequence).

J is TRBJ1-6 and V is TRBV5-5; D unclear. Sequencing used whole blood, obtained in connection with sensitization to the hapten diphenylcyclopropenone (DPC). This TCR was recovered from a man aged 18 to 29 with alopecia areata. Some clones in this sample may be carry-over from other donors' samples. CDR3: CASSLLWSSYNSPLHF. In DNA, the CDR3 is TGTGCCAGCAGCTTGCTCTGGAGCTCCTATAATTCACCCCTCCACTTT. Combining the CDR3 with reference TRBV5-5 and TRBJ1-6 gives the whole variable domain DAGVTQSPTHLIKTRGQQVTLRCSPISGHKSVSWYQQVLGQGPQFIFQYYEKEERGRGNFPDRFSARQFPNYSSELNVNALLLGDSALYLCASSLLWSSYNSPLHFGNGTRLTVT.